Presented here are 9 T cell receptor beta chains from one specimen sequenced in a study of blood T cell repertoires in COVID-19. Generated by immunoSEQ multiplex PCR, the TCRdb table keeps only in-frame clones and is missing some. The data hold about 51,000 clones, with around 84% observed a single time. Sample: peripheral blood. These receptors originate from a man at least 80 years old with active COVID-19.

This clone was picked up a small number of times. This chain links TRBV11-3 with TRBJ2-1, with TRBD2 as a possible D gene (6 bases). Trimming took 3 bases from V and 7 from J, leaving 10 bases between them. This CDR3 is 13 amino acids long. Germline lookup yields CDR1 SGHNT and CDR2 YENEEA. CDR3 sequence (DNA): TGTGCCAGCAGCTTTGGGACTTCTAATGAGCAGTTCTTC. Protein: CASSFGTSNEQFF.

The chain has TRBV6-8 and TRBJ2-4; no reliable D call. This CDR3 is 13 amino acids long. Germline V CDR1 and CDR2: MNHGY, SAAAGT. Trimming cost V 5 bases and J 0 bases, with 5 bases left between them. The CDR3 protein is CASSPLAKNIQYF. The CDR3 DNA is TGTGCCAGCAGTCCTCTAGCCAAAAACATTCAGTACTTC.

The chain employs TRBV5-4 and TRBJ1-6, with 9 bases aligning to TRBD1. The V gene end was trimmed by 4 bases and the J gene end by 8 bases; junction bases not matched to a gene: 4. The CDR3 length is 14 residues. Germline V gene sequence: CDR1 SGHNT, CDR2 YYREEE (reference sequence). The DNA for the CDR3 is TGTGCCAGCAGCCACAGGGACAGGGATTCACCCCTCCACTTT. This codes for CASSHRDRDSPLHF. The entire variable domain, with the rest obtained from reference TRBV5-4 and TRBJ1-6, is as follows: ETGVTQSPTHLIKTRGQQVTLRCSSQSGHNTVSWYQQALGQGPQFIFQYYREEENGRGNFPPRFSGLQFPNYSSELNVNALELDDSALYLCASSHRDRDSPLHFGNGTRLTVT.

The chain has TRBV10-1 and TRBJ2-2; 8 nucleotides align to TRBD1. Germline CDR1 is WNHNN and CDR2 is SYGVQD (reference sequence). CDR3 size: 16 residues. With 3 bases clipped from V and 1 base from J, the junction kept 4 bases outside the gene matches. The chain's CDR3 is CASSDLGTGNTGELFF. In DNA, the CDR3 is TGCGCCAGCAGTGATTTAGGGACAGGGAACACCGGGGAGCTGTTTTTT.

CDR3 nucleotides: TGTGCCAGCAGCCACGGGACTAGCGGGAGGGCCGCAAGAAATGAGCAGTTCTTC. Encoded protein: CASSHGTSGRAARNEQFF. V gene TRBV3-1 (or the pseudogene TRBV3-2) combines with J gene TRBJ2-1; TRBD2 agrees at 16 bases. Germline CDR1 LGHDT, CDR2 YNNKEL (reference sequence). The CDR3 loop spans 18 amino acids. With V trimmed by 3 bases and J by 7 bases, 9 bases remained unmatched.

The V call is TRBV28, the J call TRBJ1-2; no clear D gene. V lost 3 bases, J lost 5 bases, and 10 bases lay in between. This CDR3 comprises 13 residues. Germline V gives CDR1 MDHEN, CDR2 SYDVKM. CDR3 loop: CASSLRRNYGYTF. The CDR3 nucleotides read TGTGCCAGCAGTTTGCGGAGAAATTATGGCTACACCTTC.

This clone was observed a few times. The rearrangement links TRBV4-3 to TRBJ2-2; tentatively, D is TRBD1 (5 bases). CDR3 length: 16 residues. CDR1 is LGHNA, CDR2 YSLEER, per germline. Trimming shortened V by 4 bases and J by 6 bases, and 18 bases separated the two germline ends. The CDR3 loop reads CASSLGRPQGPGELFF. DNA of the CDR3: TGCGCCAGCAGCCTCGGAAGACCTCAGGGTCCCGGGGAGCTGTTTTTT.

The chain couples TRBV19 to TRBJ2-1, with 9 bases identical to TRBD1. Germline V gene lookup returns CDR1 LNHDA and CDR2 SQIVND (reference sequence). This CDR3 spans 15 amino acids. V lost 5 bases and J lost 1; bases outside the gene matches: 3. This CDR3 is CASSVGQGSYNEQFF. CDR3 bases: TGTGCCAGTAGTGTGGGACAGGGATCCTACAATGAGCAGTTCTTC.

The chain joins TRBV2 to TRBJ2-7; D uncertain. V was shortened by 5 bases and J by 5 bases, with 7 bases between the two germline ends. The germline V gene has CDR1 SNHLY and CDR2 FYNNEI. This CDR3 contains 11 residues. Here the CDR3 reads CASSPFDEQYF. The DNA for the CDR3 is TGTGCCAGCAGTCCCTTTGACGAGCAGTACTTC.